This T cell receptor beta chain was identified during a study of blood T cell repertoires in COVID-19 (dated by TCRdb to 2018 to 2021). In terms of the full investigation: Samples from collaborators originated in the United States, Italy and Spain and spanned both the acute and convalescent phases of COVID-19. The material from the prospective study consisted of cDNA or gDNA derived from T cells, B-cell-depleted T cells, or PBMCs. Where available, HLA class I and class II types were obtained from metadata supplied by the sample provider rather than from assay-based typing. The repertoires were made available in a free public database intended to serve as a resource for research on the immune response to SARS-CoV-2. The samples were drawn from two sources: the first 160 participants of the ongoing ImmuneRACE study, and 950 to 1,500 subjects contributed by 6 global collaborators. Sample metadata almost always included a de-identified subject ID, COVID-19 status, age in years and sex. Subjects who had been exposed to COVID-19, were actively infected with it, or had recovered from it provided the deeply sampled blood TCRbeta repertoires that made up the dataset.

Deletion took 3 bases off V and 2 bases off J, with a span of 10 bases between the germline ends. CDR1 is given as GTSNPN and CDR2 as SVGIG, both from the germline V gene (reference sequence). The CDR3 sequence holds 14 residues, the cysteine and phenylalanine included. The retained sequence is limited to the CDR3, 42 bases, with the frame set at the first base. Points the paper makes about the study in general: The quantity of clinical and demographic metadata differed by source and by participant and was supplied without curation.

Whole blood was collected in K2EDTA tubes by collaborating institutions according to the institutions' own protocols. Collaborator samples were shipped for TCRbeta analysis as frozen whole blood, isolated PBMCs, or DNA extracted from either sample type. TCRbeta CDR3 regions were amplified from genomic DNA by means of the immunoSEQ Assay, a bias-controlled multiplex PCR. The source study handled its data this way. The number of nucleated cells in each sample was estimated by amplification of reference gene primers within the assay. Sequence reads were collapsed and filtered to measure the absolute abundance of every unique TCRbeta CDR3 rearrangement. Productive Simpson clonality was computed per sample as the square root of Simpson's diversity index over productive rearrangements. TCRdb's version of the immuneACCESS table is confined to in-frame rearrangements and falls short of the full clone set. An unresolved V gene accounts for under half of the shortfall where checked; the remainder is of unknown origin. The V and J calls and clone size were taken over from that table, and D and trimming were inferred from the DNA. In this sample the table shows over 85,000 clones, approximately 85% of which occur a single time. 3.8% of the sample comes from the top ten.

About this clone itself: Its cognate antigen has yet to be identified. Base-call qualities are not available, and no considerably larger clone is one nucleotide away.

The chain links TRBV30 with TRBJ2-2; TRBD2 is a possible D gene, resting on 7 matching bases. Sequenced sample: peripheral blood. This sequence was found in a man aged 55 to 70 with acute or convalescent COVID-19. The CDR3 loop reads CAWSGGTNTGELFF. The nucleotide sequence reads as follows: TGTGCCTGGAGCGGGGGGACAAACACCGGGGAGCTGTTTTTT.